In this sample, the clone carrying this T cell receptor beta chain turned up many times. This record belongs to a study of T cells in Graves' hyperthyroidism and ophthalmopathy. Germline V gene sequence: CDR1 MNHEY, CDR2 SMNVEV (reference sequence). This CDR3 spans 11 amino acids. Trimming removed 5 bases from V and 5 bases from J, with 4 bases in between. RNA transcripts served as the template for amplifying TCR beta CDR3 regions. HTBI primers were the set used in a first-round RT-PCR of the TCR CDR3. TCRdb analysed the multiplex PCR reads with MiXCR anew, one entry per CDR3 protein. The sample holds 500,000 to 650,000 distinct CDR3 sequences, roughly a sixth seen once.

The clonotype originates from a woman aged 18-35 years with Graves' ophthalmopathy. Sequencing was done on a sample of blood. V gene TRBV27 combines with J gene TRBJ2-1; the D is unclear. For the CDR3, the DNA is TGTGCCAGCAGTCAACACAATGAGCAGTTCTTC. Amino acid sequence: CASSQHNEQFF.